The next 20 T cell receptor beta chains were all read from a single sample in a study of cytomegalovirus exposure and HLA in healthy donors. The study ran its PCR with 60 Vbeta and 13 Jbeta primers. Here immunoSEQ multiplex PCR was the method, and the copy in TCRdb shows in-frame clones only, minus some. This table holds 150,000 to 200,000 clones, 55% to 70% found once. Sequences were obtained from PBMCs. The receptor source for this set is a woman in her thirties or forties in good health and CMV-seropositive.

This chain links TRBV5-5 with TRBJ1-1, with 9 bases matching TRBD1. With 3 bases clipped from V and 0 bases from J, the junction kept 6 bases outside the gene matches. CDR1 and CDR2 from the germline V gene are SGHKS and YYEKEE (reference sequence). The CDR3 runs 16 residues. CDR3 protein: CASSWGTGRLNTEAFF. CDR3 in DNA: TGTGCCAGCAGCTGGGGGACAGGGAGGTTGAACACTGAAGCTTTCTTT.

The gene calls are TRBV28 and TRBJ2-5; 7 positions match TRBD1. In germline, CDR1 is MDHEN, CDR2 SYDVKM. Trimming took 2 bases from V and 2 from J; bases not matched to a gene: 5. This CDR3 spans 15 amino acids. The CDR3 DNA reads TGTGCCAGCAGTTTAGGGACAGAAGATCAAGAGACCCAGTACTTC. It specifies CASSLGTEDQETQYF.

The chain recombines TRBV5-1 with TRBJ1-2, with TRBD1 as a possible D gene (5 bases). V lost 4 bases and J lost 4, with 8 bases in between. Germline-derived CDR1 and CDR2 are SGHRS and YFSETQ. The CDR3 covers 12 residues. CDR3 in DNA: TGCGCCAGCAGCCCGGGGGGCTATGGCTACACCTTC. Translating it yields CASSPGGYGYTF.

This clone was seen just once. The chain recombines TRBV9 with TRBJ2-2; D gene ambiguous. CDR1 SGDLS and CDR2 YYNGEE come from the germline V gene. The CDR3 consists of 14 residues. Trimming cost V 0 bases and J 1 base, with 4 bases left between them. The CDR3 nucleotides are TGTGCCAGCAGCGTAGGACAGAACACCGGGGAGCTGTTTTTT. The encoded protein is CASSVGQNTGELFF.

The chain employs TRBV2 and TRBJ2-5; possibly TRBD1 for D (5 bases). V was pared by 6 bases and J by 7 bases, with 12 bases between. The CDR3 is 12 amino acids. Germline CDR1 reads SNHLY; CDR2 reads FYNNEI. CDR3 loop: CASRQERGTQYF. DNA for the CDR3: TGTGCCAGCAGGCAGGAAAGGGGGACCCAGTACTTC.

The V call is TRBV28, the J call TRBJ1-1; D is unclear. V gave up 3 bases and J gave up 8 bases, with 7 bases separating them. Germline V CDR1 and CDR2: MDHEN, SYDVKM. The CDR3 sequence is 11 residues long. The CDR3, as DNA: TGTGCCAGCAGTTTTCGAGAGGAAGCTTTCTTT. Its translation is CASSFREEAFF.

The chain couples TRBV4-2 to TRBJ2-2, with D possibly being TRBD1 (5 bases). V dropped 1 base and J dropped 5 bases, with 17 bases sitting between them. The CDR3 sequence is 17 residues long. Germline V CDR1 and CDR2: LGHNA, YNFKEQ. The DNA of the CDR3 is TGTGCCAGCAGCCAAGTTTCAGGGTGGTTGGGTACCGGGGAGCTGTTTTTT. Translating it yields CASSQVSGWLGTGELFF.

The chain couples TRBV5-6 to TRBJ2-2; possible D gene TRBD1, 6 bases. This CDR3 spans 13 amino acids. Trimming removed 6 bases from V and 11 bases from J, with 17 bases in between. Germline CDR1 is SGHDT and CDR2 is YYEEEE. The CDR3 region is CASTLDRNRELFF. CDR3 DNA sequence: TGTGCCAGCACACTGGACAGAAACCGAGAGCTGTTTTTT.

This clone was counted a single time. CDR3 region: CASSESVRENSGNTIYF. CDR3 in DNA: TGCGCCAGCAGTGAGTCGGTCCGAGAAAACTCTGGAAACACCATATATTTT. The gene calls are TRBV10-2 and TRBJ1-3, with D unresolved. Per the germline V gene, CDR1 is WSHSY and CDR2 is SAAADI. This CDR3 spans 17 amino acids. Trimming took 0 bases from V and 0 from J, leaving 12 bases between them.

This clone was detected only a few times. This chain's CDR3 is CASSLTQGAGEQYF. The CDR3 bases are TGCGCCAGCAGCTTGACACAGGGGGCGGGGGAGCAGTACTTC. This chain joins TRBV5-1 and TRBJ2-7; 9 positions agree with TRBD1. The CDR3 totals 14 residues. The trim removed 1 base at V and 7 bases at J, leaving 6 bases unmatched. Germline-derived CDR1 and CDR2 are SGHRS and YFSETQ.

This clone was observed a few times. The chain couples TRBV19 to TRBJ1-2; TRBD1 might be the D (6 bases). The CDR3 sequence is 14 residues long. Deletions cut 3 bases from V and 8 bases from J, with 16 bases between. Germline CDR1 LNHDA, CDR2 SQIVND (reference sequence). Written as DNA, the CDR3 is TGTGCCAGTAGTATTATCCGGGAGGGGGACGGCTACACCTTC. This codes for CASSIIREGDGYTF. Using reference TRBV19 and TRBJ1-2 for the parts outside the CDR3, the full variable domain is DGGITQSPKYLFRKEGQNVTLSCEQNLNHDAMYWYRQDPGQGLRLIYYSQIVNDFQKGDIAEGYSVSREKKESFPLTVTSAQKNPTAFYLCASSIIREGDGYTFGSGTRLTVV.

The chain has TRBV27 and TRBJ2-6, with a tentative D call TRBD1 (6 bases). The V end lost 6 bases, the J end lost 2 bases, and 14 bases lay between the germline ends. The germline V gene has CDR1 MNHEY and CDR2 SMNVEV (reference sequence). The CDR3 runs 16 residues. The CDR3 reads CASRPTRGTGANVLTF. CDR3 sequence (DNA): TGTGCCAGCAGACCCACCAGGGGAACTGGGGCCAACGTCCTGACTTTC.

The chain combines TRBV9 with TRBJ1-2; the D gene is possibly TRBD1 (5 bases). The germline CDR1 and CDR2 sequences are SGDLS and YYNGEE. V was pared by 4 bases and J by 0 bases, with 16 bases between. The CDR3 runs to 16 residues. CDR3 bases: TGTGCCAGCAGCCCAACGATAGGGGCCACTAACTATGGCTACACCTTC. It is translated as CASSPTIGATNYGYTF.

The CDR3 DNA reads as TGTGCCAGCATACAGGGGGAGGACACTGAAGCTTTCTTT. Residues: CASIQGEDTEAFF. The chain combines TRBV2 with TRBJ1-1; 8 bases agree with TRBD1. The CDR3 length is 13 residues. The germline CDR1 and CDR2 sequences are SNHLY and FYNNEI. After removal of 7 bases from V and 3 bases from J, the junction contained 4 bases not matched to a gene.

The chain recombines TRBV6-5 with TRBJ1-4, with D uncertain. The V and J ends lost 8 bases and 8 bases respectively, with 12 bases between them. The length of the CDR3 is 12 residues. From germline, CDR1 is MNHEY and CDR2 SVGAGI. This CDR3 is CASASVAEKLFF. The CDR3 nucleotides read TGTGCCAGCGCATCAGTTGCCGAAAAACTGTTTTTT.

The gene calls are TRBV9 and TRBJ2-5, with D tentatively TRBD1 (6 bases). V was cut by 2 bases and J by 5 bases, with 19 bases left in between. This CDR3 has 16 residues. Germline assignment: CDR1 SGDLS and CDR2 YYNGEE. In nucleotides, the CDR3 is TGTGCCAGCAGCGTCTCTTCGGACAGCAAGGGGGAGACCCAGTACTTC. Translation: CASSVSSDSKGETQYF.

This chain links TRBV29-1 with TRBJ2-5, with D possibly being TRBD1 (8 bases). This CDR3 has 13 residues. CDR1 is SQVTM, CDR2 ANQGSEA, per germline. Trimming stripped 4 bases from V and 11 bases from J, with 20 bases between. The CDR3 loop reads CSVARQGAGEQYF. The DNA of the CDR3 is TGCAGCGTTGCGCGCCAGGGGGCGGGGGAGCAGTACTTC.

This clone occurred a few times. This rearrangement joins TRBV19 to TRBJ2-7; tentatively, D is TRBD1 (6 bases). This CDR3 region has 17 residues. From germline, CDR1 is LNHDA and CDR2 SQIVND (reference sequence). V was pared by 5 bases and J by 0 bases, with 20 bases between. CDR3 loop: CASSPVNFGTNSYEQYF. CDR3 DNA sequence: TGTGCCAGTAGTCCAGTAAATTTCGGGACAAACTCCTACGAGCAGTACTTC.

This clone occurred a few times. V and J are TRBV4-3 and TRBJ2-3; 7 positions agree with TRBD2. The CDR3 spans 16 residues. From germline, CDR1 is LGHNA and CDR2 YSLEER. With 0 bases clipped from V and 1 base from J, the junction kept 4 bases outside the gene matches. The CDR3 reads CASSQDRAGGTDTQYF. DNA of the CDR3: TGCGCCAGCAGCCAAGATCGCGCGGGGGGCACAGATACGCAGTATTTT.

CDR3 coding DNA: TGTGCCAGCAGCCCCGGGGGGGGGACTAGCAGCTACAATGAGCAGTTCTTC. It is translated as CASSPGGGTSSYNEQFF. The chain couples TRBV5-4 to TRBJ2-1; 9 bases line up with TRBD2. CDR3 length: 17 residues. CDR1 is SGHNT, CDR2 YYREEE, per germline (reference sequence). Trimming cost V 4 bases and J 3 bases; bases outside gene matches: 11. Drawing the rest from reference TRBV5-4 and TRBJ2-1, the complete variable domain is ETGVTQSPTHLIKTRGQQVTLRCSSQSGHNTVSWYQQALGQGPQFIFQYYREEENGRGNFPPRFSGLQFPNYSSELNVNALELDDSALYLCASSPGGGTSSYNEQFFGPGTRLTVL.